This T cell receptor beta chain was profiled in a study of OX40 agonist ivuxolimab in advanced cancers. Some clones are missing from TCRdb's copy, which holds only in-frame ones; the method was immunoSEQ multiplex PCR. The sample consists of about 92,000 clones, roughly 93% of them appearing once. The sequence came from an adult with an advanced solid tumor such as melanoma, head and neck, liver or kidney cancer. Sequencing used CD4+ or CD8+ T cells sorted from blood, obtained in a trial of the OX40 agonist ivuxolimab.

CDR3 DNA: TGTGCCAGCAGTTTAGATAGAACAGGGGGTCAAGAGACCCAGTACTTC. Its translation is CASSLDRTGGQETQYF. This chain uses TRBV28 with TRBJ2-5, with 8 nucleotides matching TRBD1. The CDR3 sequence is 16 residues long. Trimming at V came to 2 bases and at J to 2 bases, leaving 7 bases not matched to a gene. CDR1 and CDR2 from the germline V gene are MDHEN and SYDVKM.